One and the same sample provided the 20 T cell receptor beta chains below, sequenced in a study of Ad26.COV2.S vaccination and SARS-CoV-2 variants. The protocol was immunoSEQ multiplex PCR, while the TCRdb copy is restricted to in-frame clones and leaves out a portion. Altogether around 100,000 clones are present, around 82% being singletons, with the ten largest covering roughly 15%. Sequenced material: peripheral blood, taken after recovery from COVID-19. These TCRs come from a human donor who had recovered from COVID-19.

J is TRBJ1-6 and V is TRBV27; D is undetermined. V shed 5 bases and J shed 3 bases, with 8 bases lying between them. Germline V CDR1 and CDR2: MNHEY, SMNVEV (reference sequence). There are 14 residues in the CDR3. The CDR3 DNA is TGTGCCAGCAGTCAGGAGCTCTATAATTCACCCCTCCACTTT. Encoded protein: CASSQELYNSPLHF.

This rearrangement joins TRBV4-2 to TRBJ2-1; 7 bases fit TRBD1. With V trimmed by 3 bases and J by 5 bases, 13 bases remained unmatched. This CDR3 region has 17 residues. The V gene's germline CDR1 is LGHNA and CDR2 YNFKEQ. CDR3 protein: CASSHDRTGVRDNEQFF. The DNA of the CDR3 is TGTGCCAGCAGCCATGACCGTACAGGGGTAAGGGACAATGAGCAGTTCTTC.

The rearrangement links TRBV24-1 to TRBJ2-1; D not resolved. Germline values: CDR1 KGHDR, CDR2 SFDVKD. Trimming shortened V by 5 bases and J by 8 bases, and 9 bases separated the two germline ends. The CDR3 has 12 residues. DNA for the CDR3: TGTGCCACCAGTGTCCTAGGCCATGAGCAGTTCTTC. Protein sequence: CATSVLGHEQFF.

The V and J genes are TRBV2 and TRBJ1-2, with TRBD1 identical over 12 bases. Losses at the gene ends were 6 bases for V and 8 bases for J; bases not matched to a gene: 7. Germline V gives CDR1 SNHLY, CDR2 FYNNEI. The CDR3 is 14 residues long. The CDR3 is CASRRDRGQEGYTF. The CDR3 nucleotides read TGTGCCAGCAGGAGGGACAGGGGGCAAGAGGGCTACACCTTC.

This sequence joins TRBV18 and TRBJ2-7, with D maybe TRBD1 (6 bases). The CDR3 loop spans 15 amino acids. V lost 2 bases to trimming and J lost 1 base, with 12 bases between them. The V gene's germline CDR1 is KGHSH and CDR2 LQKENI. CDR3 amino acids: CASSPARRGSYEQYF. CDR3 bases: TGTGCCAGCTCACCAGCGCGCAGGGGTTCCTACGAGCAGTACTTC.

The gene calls are TRBV15 and TRBJ2-5; D is unresolved. The V gene lost 0 bases and the J gene lost 5 bases, with 13 bases spanning the gap. This CDR3 contains 15 residues. Germline-derived CDR1 and CDR2 are LNHNV and YYDKDF (reference sequence). DNA for the CDR3: TGTGCCACCAGCAGAGATGTTAGTCTTGGGGAGACCCAGTACTTC. Translated, it gives CATSRDVSLGETQYF.

The J gene is TRBJ2-5, the V gene TRBV25-1, with D possibly being TRBD2 (5 bases). Germline CDR1 and CDR2: MGHDK and SYGVNS. V dropped 5 bases and J dropped 7 bases, with 11 bases sitting between them. The CDR3 covers 12 residues. The CDR3 loop reads CASSFQEGTQYF. The CDR3 nucleotides read TGTGCCAGCAGTTTTCAAGAGGGGACCCAGTACTTC.

The chain has TRBV28 and TRBJ2-7; 8 bases map to TRBD2. Germline trimming cut 6 bases from V and 0 bases from J; bases unmatched to any gene: 7. This CDR3 is built from 15 residues. Germline CDR1 reads MDHEN; CDR2 reads SYDVKM. CDR3 sequence: CASRISGSFSYEQYF. In nucleotides, the CDR3 is TGTGCCAGCAGGATAAGCGGGAGCTTCTCCTACGAGCAGTACTTC.

The genes are TRBV7-8 and TRBJ1-5, with 12 bases lining up with TRBD1. Germline V gene data show CDR1 as SGHVS and CDR2 as FQNEAQ. V dropped 1 base and J dropped 6; count of bases not matched to a gene: 10. CDR3 size: 18 residues. The CDR3 DNA reads TGTGCCAGCAGCTTAGGGGGACAGGGGGCATTACTAGGTCAGCCCCAGCATTTT. Translating it yields CASSLGGQGALLGQPQHF.

This rearrangement joins TRBV7-2 to TRBJ2-5, with D perhaps TRBD2 (7 bases). Trimming left V 4 bases short and J 4 bases short, with 13 bases between. CDR3 size: 14 residues. Germline CDR1 SGHTA, CDR2 FQGNSA. This chain's CDR3 is CASSSWGGGETQYF. Written as DNA, the CDR3 is TGTGCCAGCAGCTCATGGGGAGGGGGAGAGACCCAGTACTTC.

This clone was seen once. V usage is TRBV5-8 and J usage is TRBJ1-5; D ambiguous. The germline CDR1 and CDR2 sequences are SGHTS and YDEGEE. Trimming removed 6 bases from V and 4 bases from J, with 17 bases in between. CDR3 length: 15 amino acids. Here the CDR3 reads CASTSFGWSNQPQHF. In DNA form, the CDR3 reads TGTGCCAGCACCTCATTCGGTTGGTCGAATCAGCCCCAGCATTTT.

V usage is TRBV28 and J usage is TRBJ2-3; weak D call: TRBD2 (6 bases). This CDR3 is 13 amino acids long. Germline V gives CDR1 MDHEN, CDR2 SYDVKM. The chain's CDR3 is CVVADENTDTQYF. For the CDR3, the DNA is TGTGTCGTAGCGGACGAAAACACAGATACGCAGTATTTT.

The chain has TRBV7-3 and TRBJ2-3, with 10 bases that match TRBD2. Germline V gene sequence: CDR1 SGHTA, CDR2 FQGTGA. The CDR3 consists of 17 residues. Trimming took 2 bases from V and 1 from J; bases not matched to a gene: 6. Here the CDR3 DNA reads TGTGCCAGCAGCTTATACCCTAGCGGGAGTGGCACAGATACGCAGTATTTT. Translating it yields CASSLYPSGSGTDTQYF.

The sample holds a few counts of this clone. The rearrangement joins TRBV9 to TRBJ2-7, with 9 positions matching TRBD2. Germline CDR1 SGDLS, CDR2 YYNGEE. V dropped 5 bases and J dropped 0; count of bases not matched to a gene: 6. The CDR3 contains 15 residues. CDR3 protein: CASSAMTSGSYEQYF. As DNA, the CDR3 is TGTGCCAGCAGTGCCATGACTAGCGGCTCCTACGAGCAGTACTTC.

The chain combines TRBV28 with TRBJ2-1, with 8 bases lining up with TRBD1. The V gene's germline CDR1 is MDHEN and CDR2 SYDVKM. This CDR3 has 16 residues. The V gene end was trimmed by 1 base and the J gene end by 6 bases; junction bases not matched to a gene: 8. The CDR3 sequence: CASSLLGQGASNEQFF. The DNA for the CDR3 is TGTGCCAGCAGTTTATTGGGGCAGGGGGCGAGCAATGAGCAGTTCTTC.

V gene TRBV7-2 combines with J gene TRBJ2-1; the D is unclear. Between the trimmed V and J ends, which lost 4 bases and 4 bases, there was a span of 8 bases. This CDR3 contains 13 residues. Per germline, CDR1 SGHTA and CDR2 FQGNSA. The CDR3 DNA follows: TGTGCCAGCAGCTCCGATATGTACAATGAGCAGTTCTTC. Amino acids: CASSSDMYNEQFF.

The gene calls are TRBV3-1 (or the pseudogene TRBV3-2) and TRBJ2-2; D may correspond to TRBD1 or TRBD2 (6 bases each). The V and J ends lost 7 bases and 4 bases respectively, with 19 bases between them. The V gene's germline CDR1 is LGHDT and CDR2 YNNKEL (reference sequence). The length of the CDR3 is 16 residues. CDR3 in amino acids: CASTVEGGQGTGELFF. The CDR3 nucleotides are TGTGCCAGCACCGTGGAGGGGGGTCAGGGCACCGGGGAGCTGTTTTTT.

The chain employs TRBV28 and TRBJ2-7, with 7 bases lining up with TRBD1. CDR1 MDHEN and CDR2 SYDVKM come from the germline V gene. This CDR3 has 13 residues. V gave up 6 bases and J gave up 2 bases; unmatched junction bases: 4. The CDR3 nucleotides are TGTGCCAGCAGGTGGACAGGAACCTACGAGCAGTACTTC. It codes for CASRWTGTYEQYF.

The sample holds a few counts of this clone. The rearrangement uses TRBV24-1 and TRBJ1-2; 12 nucleotides align to TRBD1. The CDR3 totals 14 residues. The V and J ends lost 4 bases and 8 bases, in that order; junction bases with no gene match: 4. Germline CDR1 reads KGHDR; CDR2 reads SFDVKD. The CDR3 coding sequence is TGTGCCACCAGTGAGGGACAGGGGGCAGTAGGCTACACCTTC. Protein: CATSEGQGAVGYTF.

The table lists this clone with a few counts. The chain combines TRBV7-3 with TRBJ2-1, with TRBD2 matching over 11 bases. V gave up 5 bases and J gave up 0 bases; unmatched junction bases: 15. Germline V lookup: CDR1 SGHTA, CDR2 FQGTGA. This CDR3 has 20 residues. In nucleotides, the CDR3 is TGTGCCAGCAGCGCCACCGGGACTAGCGGAGGAAGACACTCCTACAATGAGCAGTTCTTC. It encodes CASSATGTSGGRHSYNEQFF.